In this sample, the clone carrying this TCR beta chain turned up many times. The data derive from a study of response to subunit inactivated influenza vaccine. TCRdb processed the RT-PCR reads anew with MiXCR; each CDR3 protein has one entry. The table lists hundreds of thousands of distinct CDR3 sequences, 16% of them singletons. This CDR3 spans 13 amino acids. Germline loops: CDR1 SGHRS, CDR2 YFSETQ. Trimming removed 0 bases at V and 2 bases at J, with 6 bases between. The TCR sequence derives from a man between 45 and 75 years old who received an inactivated influenza vaccine. The rearrangement links TRBV5-1 to TRBJ2-7; the D is unclear. The source material was CD4+ T cells sorted from PBMCs, sampled around 25 months after vaccination. The CDR3 sequence is CASSLESTYEQYF. For the CDR3, the DNA is TGCGCCAGCAGCTTGGAATCCACCTACGAGCAGTACTTC.